This record covers a single TCR beta chain. This sample was taken from a study of blood T cell repertoires in COVID-19. Trimming stripped 0 bases from V and 5 bases from J, with 13 bases between. CDR1 is ENHRY, CDR2 SYGVKD, per germline. The CDR3 contains 15 residues. Clones were read by immunoSEQ multiplex PCR, and TCRdb kept only the in-frame ones, dropping some. The top ten clones hold 6% to 7.5% of a sample with 390,000 or so clones, 90% of them seen once. Sequenced: peripheral blood. The chain employs TRBV10-3 and TRBJ2-5; perhaps TRBD2 as D (6 bases). This TCR came from a man aged 18 to 30 with active or convalescent COVID-19. CDR3 sequence: CAISESMGGAETQYF. Here the CDR3 DNA reads TGTGCCATCAGTGAGTCGATGGGCGGGGCGGAGACCCAGTACTTC.